The clone carrying this T cell receptor (beta chain) appeared once. No antigen is known for it. V was pared by 0 bases and J by 2 bases, with 11 bases between. The CDR3 is 16 amino acids. Per germline, CDR1 ENHRY and CDR2 SYGVKD. Some clones are missing from TCRdb's copy, which holds only in-frame ones; the method was immunoSEQ multiplex PCR. Of 150,000 or so clones listed, approximately 88% are singletons. This sample was included in a study of T cell responses to AZD1222 COVID-19 vaccine. Study findings and constraints: Across the whole spike, CD4 TCRs peaked at regions 160-218 and 743-854.

The V gene is TRBV10-3, the J gene TRBJ1-3; D might be TRBD1 (5 bases). The source was peripheral blood, collected on day 0 of AZD1222 vaccination. This TCR was sampled from an adult in good health. CDR3 sequence: CAISESGRVAGNTIYF. Here the CDR3 DNA reads TGTGCCATCAGTGAGTCAGGCAGGGTAGCTGGAAACACCATATATTTT.